These 9 T cell receptor beta chains were all obtained from the same sample, sequenced in a study of shared clonotypes between healthy human individuals. Clones were sequenced by immunoSEQ multiplex PCR, and TCRdb holds only the in-frame ones, with some missing. This sample has under 850,000 clones, with around 93% found just once. CD45RO negativity and positive selection for CCR7 defined naive CD8 cells, a population that excluded terminally differentiated effector memory CD45RA+ cells. Sample: naive CD8+ T cells sorted from blood. These receptors were taken from a man aged 25-40 years in good health.

The count of this clone is one. The chain has TRBV6-6 and TRBJ2-3; perhaps TRBD2 as D (5 bases). V lost 2 bases and J lost 2, with 11 bases in between. Germline-derived CDR1 and CDR2 are MNHNY and SVGAGI (reference sequence). This CDR3 comprises 15 residues. In nucleotides, the CDR3 is TGTGCCAGCAGTTACCGAAGCGGATCCACAGATACGCAGTATTTT. As protein: CASSYRSGSTDTQYF.

The chain combines TRBV7-8 with TRBJ1-5; 8 bases fit TRBD1. Trimming took 5 bases from V and 7 from J; bases not matched to a gene: 10. Per the germline V gene, CDR1 is SGHVS and CDR2 is FQNEAQ. CDR3 size: 15 residues. In nucleotides, the CDR3 is TGTGCCAGCAGCCGCGACAGGGGATGGCGACAGCCCCAGCATTTT. This gives the protein CASSRDRGWRQPQHF.

The chain employs TRBV4-1 and TRBJ1-3; tentative D call: TRBD1 (5 bases). Deletions cut 1 base from V and 7 bases from J, with 14 bases between. Germline V gene lookup returns CDR1 MGHRA and CDR2 YSYEKL. This CDR3 has 15 amino acids. The DNA of the CDR3 is TGCGCCAGCAGCCAAGCATCAGGGAGTGGGAACACCATATATTTT. It translates to CASSQASGSGNTIYF.

This clone was found once. The gene calls are TRBV9 and TRBJ2-6; D remains unclear. The CDR3 has 13 residues. CDR1 and CDR2 (germline): SGDLS, YYNGEE. V was cut by 3 bases and J by 1 base, with 2 bases left in between. CDR3 protein: CASSASGANVLTF. CDR3 DNA: TGTGCCAGCAGCGCGTCTGGGGCCAACGTCCTGACTTTC.

DNA of the CDR3: TGTGCCACACGGACTCAGGGTTACGAGCAGTACTTC. Encoded protein: CATRTQGYEQYF. V usage is TRBV11-2 and J usage is TRBJ2-7; D possibly uses TRBD1 or TRBD2 (5 bases each). The CDR3 extends over 12 amino acids. V was pared by 10 bases and J by 4 bases, with 14 bases between. Germline lookup yields CDR1 SGHAT and CDR2 FQNNGV. The entire variable domain, with the rest obtained from reference TRBV11-2 and TRBJ2-7, is as follows: EAGVAQSPRYKIIEKRQSVAFWCNPISGHATLYWYQQILGQGPKLLIQFQNNGVVDDSQLPKDRFSAERLKGVDSTLKIQPAKLEDSAVYLCATRTQGYEQYFGPGTRLTVT.

On this clone: The germline gene is not matched at one end of the junction; a read error may be the cause. The chain has TRBV7-9 and TRBJ2-1; possible D gene TRBD2, 5 bases. CDR1 and CDR2 (germline): SEHNR, FQNEAQ (reference sequence). CDR3 length equals 16 residues. The CDR3 spells CASSLARARSSNEQFF. The DNA of the CDR3 is TGTGCCAGCAGCTTAGCGAGGGCGCGATCCTCCAATGAGCAGTTCTTC.

The chain recombines TRBV29-1 with TRBJ1-2, with D unclear. CDR1 is SQVTM, CDR2 ANQGSEA, per germline. V dropped 6 bases and J dropped 4 bases, with 30 bases sitting between them. There are 18 residues in the CDR3. CDR3 sequence: CSVRTLLHLPMEVYGYTF. Here the CDR3 DNA reads TGCAGCGTCCGAACCTTACTCCATTTACCTATGGAGGTCTATGGCTACACCTTC.

This clone was detected only a few times. The chain joins TRBV15 to TRBJ2-6, with TRBD1 identical over 7 bases. This CDR3 has 16 amino acids. Germline CDR1 reads LNHNV; CDR2 reads YYDKDF (reference sequence). V lost 1 base, J lost 1 base, and 1 base stayed unmatched. CDR3 DNA: TGTGCCACCAGCAGAGCAGGGGGTTCTGGGGCCAACGTCCTGACTTTC. This codes for CATSRAGGSGANVLTF. Based on the CDR3 plus reference TRBV15 and TRBJ2-6, the full variable domain is DAMVIQNPRYQVTQFGKPVTLSCSQTLNHNVMYWYQQKSSQAPKLLFHYYDKDFNNEADTPDNFQSRRPNTSFCFLDIRSPGLGDTAMYLCATSRAGGSGANVLTFGAGSRLTVL.

The V and J genes are TRBV19 and TRBJ2-1, with D possibly being TRBD2 (5 bases). The CDR3 contains 13 residues. V shed 7 bases and J shed 7 bases, with 14 bases lying between them. The germline V gene has CDR1 LNHDA and CDR2 SQIVND (reference sequence). The CDR3, as DNA: TGTGCCAGTACGGGGAGAATGGTAAATGAGCAGTTCTTC. This translates into CASTGRMVNEQFF.